Reported below is one TCR beta chain. Those enrolled, adults aged roughly 18 to 95 years, came from roughly 23 US areas. This sample is drawn from a study of blood T cell repertoires in COVID-19. Germline V gene lookup returns CDR1 KGHSH and CDR2 LQKENI. The CDR3 extends over 13 amino acids. The V and J ends lost 6 bases and 0 bases respectively, with 8 bases between them. Here immunoSEQ multiplex PCR was the method, and the copy in TCRdb shows in-frame clones only, minus some. The sample has 150,000 to 200,000 clones, under 90% seen once. This receptor was identified in a woman in her 50s who had recovered from COVID-19. The sequencing input was PBMCs or T cells enriched from blood (not recorded which). V usage is TRBV18 and J usage is TRBJ2-5; the D gene is possibly TRBD1 (5 bases). The CDR3: CASSSGYQETQYF. In DNA form, the CDR3 reads TGTGCCAGCTCGTCAGGGTACCAAGAGACCCAGTACTTC.